A selection of T cell receptor beta chains follows, all from one sample in a study of cytomegalovirus exposure and HLA in healthy donors. Generated by immunoSEQ multiplex PCR, the TCRdb table keeps only in-frame clones and is missing some. In the table there are around 140,000 clones, roughly 88% of which are singletons. The specimen sequenced was PBMCs. All receptors come from a woman between 40 and 50 years old in good health and CMV-seronegative. The CDR3 runs from the conserved cysteine through the conserved F or W. D genes are given only for firm matches. The listing skips clone size in some rows; elsewhere it reads once, few, many or a size class.

J gene,V gene,D gene,clone size,CDR3 DNA,CDR3 protein
TRBJ2-2,TRBV19,TRBD2,NA,TGTGCCAGTAGGGGACTAGCTTCGACCGGGGAGCTGTTTTTT,CASRGLASTGELFF
TRBJ1-6,TRBV15,NA,NA,TGTGCCACCAGCAGAGTCACAGACAGCTCCTATAATTCACCCCTCCACTTT,CATSRVTDSSYNSPLHF
TRBJ2-5,TRBV18,NA,NA,TGTGCCAGCTCACCCCGTATGCAAGAGACCCAGTACTTC,CASSPRMQETQYF
TRBJ2-7,TRBV7-3,TRBD1,NA,TGTGCCAGCAGCTCCACCGGGACAGGGTTCTACGAGCAGTACTTC,CASSSTGTGFYEQYF
TRBJ2-4,TRBV7-9,NA,once,TGTTCCAGCAGCCCTACTGGTGGGGCCAAGTACTTC,CSSSPTGGAKYF
TRBJ2-3,TRBV4-1,TRBD2,NA,TGCGCCAGCAGCCAAGGGATCAGCGGGGGGCCAGATACGCAGTATTTT,CASSQGISGGPDTQYF
TRBJ1-1,TRBV7-9,NA,NA,TGTGCCAGCAGCTTACAGGGCTTCACTGAAGCTTTCTTT,CASSLQGFTEAFF
TRBJ2-1,TRBV7-9,TRBD2,NA,TGTGCCAGCAGCTTCCTAGCGGGAGGAGGTGGGGCGTCCTACAATGAGCAGTTCTTC,CASSFLAGGGGASYNEQFF
TRBJ2-2,TRBV18,TRBD2,NA,TGTGCCAGCTCAGGACTAGCGGGAATCACCGGGGAGCTGTTTTTT,CASSGLAGITGELFF
TRBJ1-2,TRBV6-5,NA,once,TGTGCCAGCAACCCTACAGGGTCCTATGGCTACACCTTC,CASNPTGSYGYTF
TRBJ1-3,TRBV11-3,TRBD1,NA,TGTGCCAGCAGCCTCGGGACAGCTGGAAACACCATATATTTT,CASSLGTAGNTIYF
TRBJ2-5,TRBV19,NA,NA,TGTGCCAGTAGTATCTACGTTGAAGAGACCCAGTACTTC,CASSIYVEETQYF
TRBJ2-5,TRBV28,NA,NA,TGTGCCAGCAGTCTAGGACTCCAAGAGACCCAGTACTTC,CASSLGLQETQYF